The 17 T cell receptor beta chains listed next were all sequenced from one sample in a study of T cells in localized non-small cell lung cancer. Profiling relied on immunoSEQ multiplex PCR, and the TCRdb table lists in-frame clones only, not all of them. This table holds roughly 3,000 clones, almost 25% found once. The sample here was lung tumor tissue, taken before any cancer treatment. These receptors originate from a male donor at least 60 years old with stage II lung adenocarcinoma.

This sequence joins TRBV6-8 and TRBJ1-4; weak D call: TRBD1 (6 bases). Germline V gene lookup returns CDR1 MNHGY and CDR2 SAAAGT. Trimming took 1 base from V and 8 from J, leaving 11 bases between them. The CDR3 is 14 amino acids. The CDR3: CASSYLGADEKLFF. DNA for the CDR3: TGTGCCAGCAGTTACTTGGGGGCAGACGAAAAACTGTTTTTT.

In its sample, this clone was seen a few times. The CDR3 protein is CASSPGALDDGYTF. For the CDR3, the DNA is TGTGCCAGCAGTCCCGGGGCTTTGGACGATGGCTACACCTTC. V gene TRBV6-8 combines with J gene TRBJ1-2, with D possibly TRBD1 on 5 matching bases. V lost 5 bases and J 6 bases, leaving 16 bases between the germline ends. The CDR3 has 14 amino acids. Germline V lookup: CDR1 MNHGY, CDR2 SAAAGT.

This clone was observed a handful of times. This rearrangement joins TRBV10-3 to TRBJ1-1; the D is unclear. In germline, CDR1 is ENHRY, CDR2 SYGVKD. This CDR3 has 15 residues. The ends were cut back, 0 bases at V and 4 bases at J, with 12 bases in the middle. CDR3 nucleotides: TGTGCCATCAGTGAGTCAAGGGATTTAGGCACTGAAGCTTTCTTT. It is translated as CAISESRDLGTEAFF.

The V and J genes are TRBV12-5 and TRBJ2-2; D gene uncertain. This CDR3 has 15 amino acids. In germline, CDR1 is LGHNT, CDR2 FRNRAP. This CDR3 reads CASLLYLGGTGELFF. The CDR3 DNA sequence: TGTGCCAGCTTACTGTATCTGGGTGGCACCGGGGAGCTGTTTTTT.

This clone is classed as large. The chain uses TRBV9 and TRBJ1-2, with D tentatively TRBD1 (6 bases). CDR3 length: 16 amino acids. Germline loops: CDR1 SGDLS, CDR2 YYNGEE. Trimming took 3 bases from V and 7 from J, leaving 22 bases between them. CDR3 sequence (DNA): TGTGCCAGCAGCGCCTACCCCCTTACAGGGAGTCGTGGCTACACCTTC. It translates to CASSAYPLTGSRGYTF. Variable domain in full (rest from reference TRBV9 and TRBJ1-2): DSGVTQTPKHLITATGQRVTLRCSPRSGDLSVYWYQQSLDQGLQFLIQYYNGEERAKGNILERFSAQQFPDLHSELNLSSLELGDSALYFCASSAYPLTGSRGYTFGSGTRLTVV.

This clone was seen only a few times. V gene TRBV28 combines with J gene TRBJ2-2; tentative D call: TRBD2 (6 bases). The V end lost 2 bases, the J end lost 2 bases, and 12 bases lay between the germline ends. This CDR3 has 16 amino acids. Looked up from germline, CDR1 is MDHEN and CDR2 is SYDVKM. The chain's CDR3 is CASSLGGILNTGELFF. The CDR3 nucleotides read TGTGCCAGCAGTTTAGGGGGGATTCTAAACACCGGGGAGCTGTTTTTT.

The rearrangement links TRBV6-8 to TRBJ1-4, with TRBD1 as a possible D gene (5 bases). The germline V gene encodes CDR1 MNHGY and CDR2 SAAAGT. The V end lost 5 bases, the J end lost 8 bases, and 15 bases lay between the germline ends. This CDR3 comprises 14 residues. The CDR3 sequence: CASSQRQGVEKLFF. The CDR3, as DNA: TGTGCCAGCAGTCAAAGGCAGGGTGTGGAAAAACTGTTTTTT.

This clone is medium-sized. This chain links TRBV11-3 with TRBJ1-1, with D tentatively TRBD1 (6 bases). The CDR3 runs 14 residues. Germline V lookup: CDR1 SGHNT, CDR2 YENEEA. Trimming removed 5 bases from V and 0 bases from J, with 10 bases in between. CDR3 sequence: CASSPGHMNTEAFF. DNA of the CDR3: TGTGCCAGCAGCCCGGGACACATGAACACTGAAGCTTTCTTT. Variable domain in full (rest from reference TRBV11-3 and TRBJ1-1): EAGVVQSPRYKIIEKKQPVAFWCNPISGHNTLYWYLQNLGQGPELLIRYENEEAVDDSQLPKDRFSAERLKGVDSTLKIQPAELGDSAVYLCASSPGHMNTEAFFGQGTRLTVV.

The DNA of the CDR3 is TGTGCCAGTATGAACAGGATGAACACTGAAGCTTTCTTT. It yields the protein CASMNRMNTEAFF. The rearrangement links TRBV19 to TRBJ1-1; perhaps TRBD1 as D (5 bases). The length of the CDR3 is 13 residues. Germline CDR1 LNHDA, CDR2 SQIVND (reference sequence). V lost 7 bases and J lost 0, with 9 bases in between.

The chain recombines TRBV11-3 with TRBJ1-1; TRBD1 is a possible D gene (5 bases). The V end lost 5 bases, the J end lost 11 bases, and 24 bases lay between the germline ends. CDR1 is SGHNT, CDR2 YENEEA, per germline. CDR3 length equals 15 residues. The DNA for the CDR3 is TGTGCCAGCAGCGTCCGGGACGTCGGCCCTAATGCGGCTTTCTTT. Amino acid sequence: CASSVRDVGPNAAFF.

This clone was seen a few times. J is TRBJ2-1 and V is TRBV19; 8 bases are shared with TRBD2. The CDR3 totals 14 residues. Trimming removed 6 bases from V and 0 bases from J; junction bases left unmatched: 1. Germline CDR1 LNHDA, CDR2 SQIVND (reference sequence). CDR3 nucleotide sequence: TGTGCCAGTAGAAGCGGGAGCTCCTACAATGAGCAGTTCTTC. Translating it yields CASRSGSSYNEQFF.

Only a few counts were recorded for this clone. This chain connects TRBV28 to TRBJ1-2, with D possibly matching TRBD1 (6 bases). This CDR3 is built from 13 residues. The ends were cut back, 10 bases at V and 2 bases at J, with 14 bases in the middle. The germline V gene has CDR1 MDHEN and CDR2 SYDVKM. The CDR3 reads CATLDQGNYGYTF. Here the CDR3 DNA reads TGTGCCACCCTTGATCAGGGGAACTATGGCTACACCTTC.

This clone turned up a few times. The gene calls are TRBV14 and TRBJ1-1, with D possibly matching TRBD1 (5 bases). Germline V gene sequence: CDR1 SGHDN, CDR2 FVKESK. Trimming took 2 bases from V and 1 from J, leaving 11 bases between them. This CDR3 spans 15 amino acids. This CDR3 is CASSQSRGTNTEAFF. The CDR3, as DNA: TGTGCCAGCAGCCAATCTAGGGGAACGAACACTGAAGCTTTCTTT. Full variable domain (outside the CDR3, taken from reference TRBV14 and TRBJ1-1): EAGVTQFPSHSVIEKGQTVTLRCDPISGHDNLYWYRRVMGKEIKFLLHFVKESKQDESGMPNNRFLAERTGGTYSTLKVQPAELEDSGVYFCASSQSRGTNTEAFFGQGTRLTVV.

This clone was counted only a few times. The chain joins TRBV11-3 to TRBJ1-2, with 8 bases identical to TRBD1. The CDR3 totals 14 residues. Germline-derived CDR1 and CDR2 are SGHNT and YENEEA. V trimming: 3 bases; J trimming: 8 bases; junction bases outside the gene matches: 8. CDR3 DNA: TGTGCCAGCAGCTTTACAGGGGGTTATAGGGGCTACACCTTC. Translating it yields CASSFTGGYRGYTF. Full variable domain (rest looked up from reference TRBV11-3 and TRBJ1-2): EAGVVQSPRYKIIEKKQPVAFWCNPISGHNTLYWYLQNLGQGPELLIRYENEEAVDDSQLPKDRFSAERLKGVDSTLKIQPAELGDSAVYLCASSFTGGYRGYTFGSGTRLTVV.

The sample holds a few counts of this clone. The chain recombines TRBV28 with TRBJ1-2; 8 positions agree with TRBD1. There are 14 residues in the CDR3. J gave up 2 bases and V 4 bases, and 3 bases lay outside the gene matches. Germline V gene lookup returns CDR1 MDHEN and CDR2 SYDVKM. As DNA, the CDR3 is TGTGCCAGCAGTTCGGGACAGGCAAACTATGGCTACACCTTC. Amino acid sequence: CASSSGQANYGYTF.

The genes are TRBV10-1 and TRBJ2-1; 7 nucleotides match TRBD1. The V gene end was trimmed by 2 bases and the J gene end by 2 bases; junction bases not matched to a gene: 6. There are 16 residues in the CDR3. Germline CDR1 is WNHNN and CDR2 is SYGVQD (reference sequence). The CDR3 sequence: CASSEGETGAYNEQFF. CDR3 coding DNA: TGCGCCAGCAGTGAGGGGGAAACAGGGGCCTACAATGAGCAGTTCTTC.

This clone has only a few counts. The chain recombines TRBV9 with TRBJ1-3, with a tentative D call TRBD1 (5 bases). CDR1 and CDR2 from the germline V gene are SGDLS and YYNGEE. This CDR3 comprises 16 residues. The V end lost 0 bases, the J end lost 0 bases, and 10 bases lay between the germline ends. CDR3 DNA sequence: TGTGCCAGCAGCGTAGCGGCAGGGCCCTCTGGAAACACCATATATTTT. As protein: CASSVAAGPSGNTIYF.